Listed here are 6 T cell receptor beta chains from one sample, sequenced in a study of identical twins. TCRdb independently ran MiXCR on the 5' RACE reads; one entry per CDR3 protein. Of some 630,000 distinct CDR3 sequences listed, about 7% are singletons. Separately, the same data were catalogued under a study of yellow fever vaccine responses in identical twins.

Sequencing was carried out using PBMCs. Receptors were obtained from a woman aged 18-29 years in good health.

This clonotype was seen only a few times. The chain carries TRBV27 and TRBJ1-1, with unresolved D. The germline V gene has CDR1 MNHEY and CDR2 SMNVEV (reference sequence). The CDR3 extends over 13 amino acids. V gave up 3 bases and J gave up 5 bases, with 10 bases separating them. CDR3 nucleotides: TGTGCCAGCAGTTTGTCCGATTGGACTGAAGCTTTCTTT. Translated: CASSLSDWTEAFF.

This clonotype has only a few counts. The chain employs TRBV20-1 and TRBJ2-2; D remains ambiguous. V was clipped by 2 bases and J by 0 bases, with 7 bases between them. Germline CDR1 DFQATT, CDR2 SNEGSKA (reference sequence). The CDR3 runs to 14 residues. The CDR3 protein is CSARLGANTGELFF. CDR3 nucleotides: TGCAGTGCTAGATTGGGTGCGAACACCGGGGAGCTGTTTTTT.

The chain has TRBV27 and TRBJ2-2, with a tentative D call TRBD2 (6 bases). The CDR3 has 14 residues. The V and J ends lost 6 bases and 6 bases respectively, with 14 bases between them. Germline CDR1 reads MNHEY; CDR2 reads SMNVEV (reference sequence). As DNA, the CDR3 is TGTGCCAGCAGCGATAGACTAGTCCCCGGGGAGCTGTTTTTT. Its translation is CASSDRLVPGELFF.

This clonotype occurred many times. The chain is built from TRBV2 and TRBJ1-1; D gene unclear. Germline V gives CDR1 SNHLY, CDR2 FYNNEI. The V end lost 0 bases, the J end lost 0 bases, and 2 bases lay between the germline ends. The CDR3 totals 13 residues. The CDR3: CASSEALNTEAFF. The CDR3 coding sequence is TGTGCCAGCAGTGAAGCACTGAACACTGAAGCTTTCTTT.

This clonotype was seen many times. The rearrangement joins TRBV29-1 to TRBJ2-1, with unresolved D. The germline V gene encodes CDR1 SQVTM and CDR2 ANQGSEA. This CDR3 contains 13 residues. V was clipped by 5 bases and J by 8 bases, with 16 bases between them. For the CDR3, the DNA is TGCAGCGTTCTTGGGGTGCGTAGGCATGAGCAGTTCTTC. Its translation: CSVLGVRRHEQFF.

This clonotype was counted at least ten times. Here the CDR3 DNA reads TGTGCCAGCAGTTCTAGGACTAGCGACTACGAGCAGTACTTC. Translated, it gives CASSSRTSDYEQYF. This chain connects TRBV12-3 or TRBV12-4 to TRBJ2-7, with TRBD2 matching 9 bases. The CDR3 has 14 amino acids. The J segment lost 3 bases and the V segment lost 4 bases, leaving 4 bases of the junction unmatched.